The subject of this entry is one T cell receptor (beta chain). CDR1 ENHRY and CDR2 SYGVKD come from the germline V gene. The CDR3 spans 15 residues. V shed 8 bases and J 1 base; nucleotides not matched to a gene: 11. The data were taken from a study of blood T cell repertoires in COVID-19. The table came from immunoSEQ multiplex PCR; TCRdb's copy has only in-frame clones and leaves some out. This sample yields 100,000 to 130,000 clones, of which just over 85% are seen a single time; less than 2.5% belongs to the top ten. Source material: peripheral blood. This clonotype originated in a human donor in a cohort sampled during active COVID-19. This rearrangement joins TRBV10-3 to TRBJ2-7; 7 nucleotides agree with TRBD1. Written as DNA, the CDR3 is TGTGCCATCTCCGAGGGGCCAGGGGGTTCCTACGAGCAGTACTTC. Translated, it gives CAISEGPGGSYEQYF.